These 16 T cell receptor beta chains share one sample of origin, sequenced in a study of technical replicates of blood from several donors. The table came from immunoSEQ multiplex PCR; TCRdb's copy has only in-frame clones and leaves some out. Seen here are 55,000 to 75,000 clones, approximately 86% observed once, and the top ten hold more than 4.5%. The sequenced sample consisted of PBMCs. Source of these receptors: a human donor in good health. Some clones in this sample may be carry-over from other donors' samples.

This clone was picked up one time. The genes are TRBV19 and TRBJ2-5; D remains unclear. CDR1 and CDR2 from the germline V gene are LNHDA and SQIVND (reference sequence). Trimming pared 3 bases from V and 5 bases from J, leaving 10 bases between. The CDR3 is made up of 13 amino acids. CDR3 DNA: TGTGCCAGTAGTATGGTAGCATTGGAGACCCAGTACTTC. Its protein is CASSMVALETQYF.

This clone was observed once. The chain recombines TRBV4-1 with TRBJ2-5; D possibly corresponds to TRBD1 (6 bases). V lost 0 bases and J 5 bases, leaving 13 bases between the germline ends. Germline CDR1 MGHRA, CDR2 YSYEKL. This CDR3 contains 15 residues. The CDR3 DNA sequence: TGCGCCAGCAGCCAAGATCCACAGGGAAGGGAGACCCAGTACTTC. The encoded protein is CASSQDPQGRETQYF.

This chain links TRBV7-2 with TRBJ1-1; possibly TRBD1 for D (6 bases). Germline V gene lookup returns CDR1 SGHTA and CDR2 FQGNSA. Deletions cut 6 bases from V and 4 bases from J, with 15 bases between. The CDR3 is made up of 14 amino acids. The CDR3 nucleotides are TGTGCCAGCAGGGCTGGGGACAAACCCACTGAAGCTTTCTTT. The encoded protein is CASRAGDKPTEAFF.

The rearrangement uses TRBV28 and TRBJ1-6; 9 bases agree with TRBD1. Germline-derived CDR1 and CDR2 are MDHEN and SYDVKM. The CDR3 is 13 amino acids. V was pared by 8 bases and J by 10 bases, with 6 bases of the junction left unmatched. The CDR3 reads CASEPGQGSPLHF. The CDR3 nucleotides are TGTGCCAGCGAACCGGGACAGGGATCACCCCTCCACTTT.

The count of this clone is one. This chain uses TRBV13 with TRBJ2-1; tentative D call: TRBD2 (5 bases). The CDR3 consists of 20 residues. Germline V CDR1 and CDR2: PRHDT, FYEKMQ (reference sequence). Trimming removed 1 base at V and 0 bases at J, with 22 bases between. The CDR3 bases are TGTGCCAGCAGCTTAGCCGGGATAACCTCAGAACTCTTCTCCTACAATGAGCAGTTCTTC. It yields the protein CASSLAGITSELFSYNEQFF.

The V and J genes are TRBV4-3 and TRBJ2-5; 13 bases map to TRBD2. Germline CDR1 reads LGHNA; CDR2 reads YSLEER. This CDR3 is 18 amino acids long. V was pared by 1 base and J by 2 bases, with 7 bases of the junction left unmatched. DNA for the CDR3: TGCGCCAGCAGCCAAGGGGTGAGACTAGCGGGGGGACAAGAGACCCAGTACTTC. Amino acid sequence: CASSQGVRLAGGQETQYF.

This rearrangement joins TRBV4-1 to TRBJ2-1; 14 nucleotides agree with TRBD2. V was pared by 4 bases and J by 11 bases, with 7 bases of the junction left unmatched. Germline V gene data show CDR1 as MGHRA and CDR2 as YSYEKL. CDR3 length: 15 residues. The CDR3 DNA reads as TGCGCCAGCAGCCCAGGGACTAGCGGGGGTCTCCAGCAGTTCTTC. Translation gives CASSPGTSGGLQQFF.

This rearrangement joins TRBV7-6 to TRBJ2-2, with D possibly being TRBD1 (5 bases). This CDR3 has 17 amino acids. In germline, CDR1 is SGHVS, CDR2 FNYEAQ. The V gene lost 4 bases and the J gene lost 0 bases, with 15 bases spanning the gap. CDR3 in DNA: TGTGCCAGCAGCTCCCCCAGGGTGGGCCCGAACACCGGGGAGCTGTTTTTT. It codes for CASSSPRVGPNTGELFF.

The chain joins TRBV5-4 to TRBJ2-5; possible D gene TRBD1, 6 bases. The CDR3 consists of 14 residues. Germline-derived CDR1 and CDR2 are SGHNT and YYREEE (reference sequence). Trimming removed 0 bases at V and 0 bases at J, with 6 bases between. CDR3 coding DNA: TGTGCCAGCAGCTTGGGGGACAACCAAGAGACCCAGTACTTC. This translates into CASSLGDNQETQYF.

The J gene is TRBJ2-1, the V gene TRBV21-1; the listed D gene, TRBD2, was not tested against the DNA. TRBV21-1 is flagged as a pseudogene. The CDR3 is made up of 15 amino acids. CDR3 loop: CASSPEGAGGFQQFF. CDR3 in DNA: TGTGCCAGCAGTCCTGAGGGAGCGGGGGGGTTTCAGCAGTTCTTC.

The V call is TRBV15, the J call TRBJ2-7, with 8 bases matching TRBD1. J gave up 1 base and V 3 bases, and 5 bases lay outside the gene matches. The CDR3 totals 15 residues. Per germline, CDR1 LNHNV and CDR2 YYDKDF (reference sequence). The DNA of the CDR3 is TGTGCCACCAGCAGCCACCGACAGGGGTCCTACGAGCAGTACTTC. Translating gives CATSSHRQGSYEQYF.

This clone is labeled as medium-sized. J is TRBJ2-3 and V is TRBV7-2; D is undetermined. CDR1 and CDR2 from the germline V gene are SGHTA and FQGNSA. The CDR3 runs 11 residues. V was cut by 5 bases and J by 3 bases, with 3 bases left in between. The CDR3 sequence: CASSVTDTQYF. Written as DNA, the CDR3 is TGTGCCAGCAGCGTAACAGATACGCAGTATTTT.

V is TRBV5-4 and J is TRBJ1-2, with no clear D. Between the trimmed V and J ends, which lost 2 bases and 2 bases, there was a span of 13 bases. Germline V lookup: CDR1 SGHNT, CDR2 YYREEE (reference sequence). The length of the CDR3 is 15 residues. The CDR3 DNA reads TGTGCCAGCAGCTTCCCCCGAGGGCAGAACTATGGCTACACCTTC. Amino acid sequence: CASSFPRGQNYGYTF.

V gene TRBV5-1 combines with J gene TRBJ1-6, with TRBD1 matching over 7 bases. CDR1 is SGHRS and CDR2 is YFSETQ in the germline V gene. Trimming at V came to 4 bases and at J to 14 bases, leaving 15 bases not matched to a gene. The CDR3 sequence is 15 residues long. The CDR3 nucleotides are TGCGCCAGCAGCCGCGGGGACAGTGGGAGGTCGACCCTCCACTTT. This codes for CASSRGDSGRSTLHF.

The chain has TRBV18 and TRBJ2-7, with TRBD1 matching 9 bases. CDR1 is KGHSH, CDR2 LQKENI, per germline. This CDR3 is built from 15 residues. The V gene end was trimmed by 3 bases and the J gene end by 0 bases; junction bases not matched to a gene: 3. The CDR3 bases are TGTGCCAGCTCACCCCCGGGACAGGGCTCCTACGAGCAGTACTTC. Protein: CASSPPGQGSYEQYF.

The CDR3 region is CASSQGRNTEAFF. The CDR3 region has the DNA TGCGCCAGCAGCCAAGGGAGGAACACTGAAGCTTTCTTT. The V call is TRBV4-3, the J call TRBJ1-1; D unclear. The CDR3 totals 13 residues. With 1 base removed from V and 1 base from J, the gap between germline ends came to 4 bases. Germline V lookup: CDR1 LGHNA, CDR2 YSLEER.